This TCR beta chain was captured in a study of T cells after yellow fever vaccination (dated by TCRdb to between 2018 and 2021). Background for the entire study: The SMART-Seq v4 Ultra Low Input RNA kit was used to prepare libraries from fractions with low cell numbers. To follow T-cell clones before and after primary and booster YFV17D yellow fever vaccination, bulk TCR alpha and beta repertoires were sequenced over time. Two healthy male donors, one aged 18 to 29 and one aged 30 to 40 years, made up the cohort. Bulk PBMC replicates and cell subsets were isolated from blood drawn at multiple timepoints before and after both primary and secondary immunization. Here is what the overall study found, with its caveats: A small share of clonotypes occurred in both CD4 and CD8 compartments, likely arising from convergent recombination. FACS-sorted repertoires could contain abundant contaminating clonotypes from the bulk population, so computational filtering was required. After the booster, most clones that had expanded after primary vaccination were detected again (nearly 98% of CD4 and more than 80% of CD8), suggesting broad maintenance of memory. The secondary T-cell response was weaker than the primary response but faster, peaking on day 5 instead of day 15. Because only a couple of donors were included in the study, the extent to which the findings can be generalized is limited.

The table lists this clonotype with a few counts. No antigen is known for it. No base-level quality is on record; no much larger clone is a single base apart. At the junction V is shortened by 2 bases and J by 10 bases, with 12 bases in between. The CDR3 measures 13 amino acids from cysteine to phenylalanine. Just CDR3 DNA is preserved here, 39 bases in frame from base 1. Per the germline V gene, LGHNA is the CDR1 and YSLEER is the CDR2. The sample's treatment or condition, from its label and the paper: live attenuated yellow fever vaccine strain. At each blood-draw timepoint, two biological replicates of bulk PBMCs were collected. PBMCs were isolated from peripheral blood using a standard Ficoll-Paque protocol. TriZol was used to extract RNA from bulk PBMCs, from CD4 and CD8 fractions, and from dextramer-positive and dextramer-negative fractions. TCR cDNA was made using 5'RACE template switching, a step that added a universal primer site and unique molecular identifiers. Priming of cDNA synthesis was performed from both the TCR alpha and TCR beta constant segments. Libraries were amplified in two PCR steps, with sample barcodes and sequencing adapters added in the second step. Sequencing of libraries was done on Illumina HiSeq 2500 (2x100 bp) or NovaSeq (2x150 bp). In the source study's methods: Demultiplexing of reads and collapsing into UMI consensus sequences were performed with MIGEC, and V(D)J alignment was carried out with MiXCR. Clonotypes responding to the vaccine were identified with edgeR on replicate PBMC samples, with the criteria of FDR below 0.01 and a log2 fold change above 5 up to day 15. Each bulk clonotype was labeled CD4 or CD8 based on which sequenced repertoire, CD4 or CD8, contained the clonotype at higher abundance. Through fastp at Q25 and MiXCR, TCRdb rebuilt clones from the public reads, retaining in-frame beta chains. Here each entry gathers all rows of one CDR3 protein and keeps the most common genes and DNA. It is TCRdb's table, rather than the study itself, that gives the V and J calls and clone size. Within this sample are some 560,000 distinct CDR3 sequences, with roughly 19% of them counted one time only. The ten most abundant clones make up over 11% of the sample.

Material: PBMCs, obtained 15 days after the yellow fever booster vaccination. The TCR comes from a man younger than 45 who received the YFV17D yellow fever vaccine. The chain employs TRBV4-3 and TRBJ2-1; the D gene identity is not certain. The CDR3 reads CASSQTLGVEQFF. The sequenced DNA is TGCGCCAGCAGCCAAACCCTAGGTGTGGAGCAGTTCTTC.